This TCR beta chain originates from a study of beta chain features in type 1 diabetes. Across the whole study: Patient and healthy donor groups were alike in age, gender and cell yields.

Purity of each sorted population was above 95%. Notes on the study in general: Among all four CD4+ subsets, Type 1 diabetes patients had TCRB CDR3s that were moderately but significantly shorter. Highly expressing activated T cells could be over-counted with a cDNA template.

With respect to this clone: Antigen unknown.

Of the isolated RNA, all was reverse transcribed, and so the sequenced material was expressed TCRB transcripts. TCRdb's copy holds only in-frame clones and misses some; the assay was immunoSEQ multiplex PCR. The sample yields about 660,000 clones, over 11% seen once. CDR3 length: 15 residues. Germline CDR1 MNHEY, CDR2 SVGAGI. Trimming pared 2 bases from V and 5 bases from J, leaving 16 bases between. This TCR came from a man in his late teens or twenties with type 1 diabetes. The chain couples TRBV6-5 to TRBJ2-7; tentatively, D is TRBD1 (5 bases). Sequencing was performed on naive CD4+ T cells from blood. For the CDR3, the DNA is TGTGCCAGCAGTTACAGACGTCAGGGAAGCCACGAGCAGTACTTC. It codes for CASSYRRQGSHEQYF.